This TCR beta chain was obtained from a study of blood T cell repertoires in COVID-19. Study-level information: Samples representing acute and convalescent COVID-19 were sourced from the United States, Italy and Spain.

Per the original data handling: Estimates of nucleated cell counts were drawn from the amplification of reference gene primers. Generated by immunoSEQ multiplex PCR, the TCRdb table keeps only in-frame clones and is missing some. V and J calls plus clone size are reproduced from that table; the DNA served to infer D and trimming. The table has about 210,000 clones, around four fifths seen once. With 3 bases clipped from V and 5 bases from J, the junction kept 1 base outside the gene matches. This CDR3 contains 15 residues. Germline V lookup: CDR1 SGHAT, CDR2 FQNNGV. The source is a woman in her fifties or sixties with acute or convalescent COVID-19. The chain carries TRBV11-2 and TRBJ2-3; 14 nucleotides align to TRBD2. The sequencing sample was made of peripheral blood. The CDR3 spells CASSFGLAGGDTQYF. The CDR3, as DNA: TGTGCCAGCAGCTTCGGACTAGCGGGAGGAGATACGCAGTATTTT.